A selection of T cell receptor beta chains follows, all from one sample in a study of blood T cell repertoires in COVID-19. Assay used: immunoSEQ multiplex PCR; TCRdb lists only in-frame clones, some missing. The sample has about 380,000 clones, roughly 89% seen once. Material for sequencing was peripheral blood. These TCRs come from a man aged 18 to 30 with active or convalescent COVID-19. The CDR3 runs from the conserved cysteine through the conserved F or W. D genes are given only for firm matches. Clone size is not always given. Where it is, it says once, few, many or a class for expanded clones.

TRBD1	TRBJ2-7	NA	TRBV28	TGTGCCAGCAGTCCGGGGGGGACAGGGGGCAACGAGCAGTACTTC	CASSPGGTGGNEQYF
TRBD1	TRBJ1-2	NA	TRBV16	TGTGCCAGCAGCCGAAGCGGGACAGGGGACTATGGCTACACCTTC	CASSRSGTGDYGYTF
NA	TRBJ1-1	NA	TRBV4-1	TGCGCCAGCAGCCAAGTTAAGGGGCACAAGAACACTGAAGCTTTCTTT	CASSQVKGHKNTEAFF
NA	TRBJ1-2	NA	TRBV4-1	TGCGCCAGCAGCCAATTTGACAGGCCTAACTATGGCTACACCTTC	CASSQFDRPNYGYTF
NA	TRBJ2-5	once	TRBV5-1	TGCGCCAGCAGTGTAGAAACGACCCAGTACTTC	CASSVETTQYF
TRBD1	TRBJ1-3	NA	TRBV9	TGTGCCAGCAGCGCCGGGACAGGGGGAAACACCATATATTTT	CASSAGTGGNTIYF
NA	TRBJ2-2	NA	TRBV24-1	TGTGCCACCAGTGCACCCAGAGGCACCGGGGAGCTGTTTTTT	CATSAPRGTGELFF
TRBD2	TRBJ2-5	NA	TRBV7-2	TGTGCCAGCAGCCCGGGGGGGGGCGACCAAGAGACCCAGTACTTC	CASSPGGGDQETQYF
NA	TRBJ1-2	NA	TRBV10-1	TGCGCCAGCAGTGGCCTAAACTATGGCTACACCTTC	CASSGLNYGYTF
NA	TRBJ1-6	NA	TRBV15	TGTGCCACCAGCTTCCACGGTCTGCCCCCCCTCCACTTT	CATSFHGLPPLHF
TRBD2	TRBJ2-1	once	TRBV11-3	TGTGCCAGCAGCTTGGGGACTAACTACAATGAGCAGTTCTTC	CASSLGTNYNEQFF
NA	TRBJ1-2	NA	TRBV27	TGTGCCAGCGCCGGACAAGGGGCTGGCTACACCTTC	CASAGQGAGYTF
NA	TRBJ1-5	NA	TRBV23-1	TGCGCCAGCAGCTGGGGAGTCCCCAAGCCCCAGCATTTT	CASSWGVPKPQHF
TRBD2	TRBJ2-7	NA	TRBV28	TGTGGGTCGCGGGGGGCGTCGTCCTACGAGCAGTACTTC	CGSRGASSYEQYF
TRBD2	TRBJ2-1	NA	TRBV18	TGTGCCAGCTCACCACGTCCTCTGAGACTAGCGGGGGAGAGCTCCTACAATGAGCAGTTCTTC	CASSPRPLRLAGESSYNEQFF
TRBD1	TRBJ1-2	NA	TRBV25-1	TGTGCCAGCAGTGATGAAGGACAGGGACGTGGCTACACCTTC	CASSDEGQGRGYTF
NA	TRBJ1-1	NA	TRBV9	TGTGCCAGCAGCGTCTCCGAGAAAGCTTTCTTT	CASSVSEKAFF
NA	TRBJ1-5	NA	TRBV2	TGTGCCAGCAGGACGGAGACAGGTTATAGCAATCAGCCCCAGCATTTT	CASRTETGYSNQPQHF
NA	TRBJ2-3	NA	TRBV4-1	TGCGCCAGCAGCGCAGGGTCGGATACGCAGTATTTT	CASSAGSDTQYF
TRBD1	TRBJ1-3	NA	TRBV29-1	TGCAGCGTTGAGGCCCGGGACAGGGGAAAGGGAAACACCATATATTTT	CSVEARDRGKGNTIYF
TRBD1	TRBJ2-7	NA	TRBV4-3	TGCGCCAGCAGCCCATACAGGGGAGCCGAGCAGTACTTC	CASSPYRGAEQYF
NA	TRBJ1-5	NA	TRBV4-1	TGCGCCAGCAGCCAAGTTATAGCTCAAATTAGCAATCAGCCCCAGCATTTT	CASSQVIAQISNQPQHF
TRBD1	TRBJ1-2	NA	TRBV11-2	TGTGCCAGCAGCCAGACAGGGGTCTATGGCTACACCTTC	CASSQTGVYGYTF
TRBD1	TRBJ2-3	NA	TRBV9	TGTGCCAGCAGTCTCCGGGACAGGGGTCCCAATACGCAGTATTTT	CASSLRDRGPNTQYF
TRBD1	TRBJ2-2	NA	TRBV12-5	TGTGCTAGTGGTTTGGGGACAGGAAGGAGCTCCGGGGAGCTGTTTTTT	CASGLGTGRSSGELFF
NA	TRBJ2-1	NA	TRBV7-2	TGTGCCAGCAGCTTACAGGGGAGCTCCTACAATGAGCAGTTCTTC	CASSLQGSSYNEQFF
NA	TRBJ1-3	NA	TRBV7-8	TGTGCCAGCAGACTACTAGTTGGCTCTGGAAACACCATATATTTT	CASRLLVGSGNTIYF
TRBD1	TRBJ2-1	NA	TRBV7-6	TGTGCCAGCAGCTTAGAGGGGGTATGGCAGGGGGCTGGTGAGCAGTTCTTC	CASSLEGVWQGAGEQFF
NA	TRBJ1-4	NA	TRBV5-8	TGTGCCAGCAGCCCCGGGATGGGGAAACTGTTTTTT	CASSPGMGKLFF
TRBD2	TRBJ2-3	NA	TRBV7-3	TGTGCCAGCAGCTTGAGCGGGGGGGCCGCCGATACGCAGTATTTT	CASSLSGGAADTQYF
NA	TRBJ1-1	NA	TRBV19	TGTGCCAGCTGGGACTCCTGGGACACTGAAGCTTTCTTT	CASWDSWDTEAFF
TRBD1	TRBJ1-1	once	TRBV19	TGTGCCAGTAGTTTGTGGACAGGGTGGGCTGAAGCTTTCTTT	CASSLWTGWAEAFF
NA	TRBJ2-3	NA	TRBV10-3	TGTGCCATCAGTGCTGGCGGGAGCACAGATACGCAGTATTTT	CAISAGGSTDTQYF
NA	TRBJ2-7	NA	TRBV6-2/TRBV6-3	TGTGCCAGCAGTTTATCTACGACAGGAGCCTCCTACGAGCAGTACTTC	CASSLSTTGASYEQYF
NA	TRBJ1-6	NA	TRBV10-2	TGCGCCAGCAGTGGGGGCAGGGCGATCAGCTCCTATAATTCACCCCTCCACTTT	CASSGGRAISSYNSPLHF
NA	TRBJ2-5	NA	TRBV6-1	TGTGCCAGCAGTGAAGCTTACAGACAAACCCAGTACTTC	CASSEAYRQTQYF
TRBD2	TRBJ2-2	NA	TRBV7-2	TGTGCCAGCAGCTTACCGATGACTAGCGGGAGTATCGACACCGGGGAGCTGTTTTTT	CASSLPMTSGSIDTGELFF
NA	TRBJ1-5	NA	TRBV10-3	TGTGCCATCAGTGAAGTTGGCGGGAATCAGCCCCAGCATTTT	CAISEVGGNQPQHF
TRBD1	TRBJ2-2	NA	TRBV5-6	TGTGCCAGCAGCTCCCAGACAGGGGGGCGAGTCACCGGGGAGCTGTTTTTT	CASSSQTGGRVTGELFF
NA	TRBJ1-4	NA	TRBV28	TGTGCCAGCAGAAACAGGGTTGAAAAACTGTTTTTT	CASRNRVEKLFF
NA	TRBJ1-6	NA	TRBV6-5	TGTGCCAGCACCAAAACAGGGCTAGGGCATTCACCCCTCCACTTT	CASTKTGLGHSPLHF
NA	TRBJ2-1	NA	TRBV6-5	TGTGCCAGCGCGAGGGCCTTAGTGGATGAGCAGTTCTTC	CASARALVDEQFF
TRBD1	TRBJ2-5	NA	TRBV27	TGTGCCAGCAGTCCGTACAGGGGACAAGAGACCCAGTACTTC	CASSPYRGQETQYF
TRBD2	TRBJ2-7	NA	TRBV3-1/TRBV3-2	TGTGCCAGCAGGGCTGGCGGGAGGCCCTACGAGCAGTACTTC	CASRAGGRPYEQYF
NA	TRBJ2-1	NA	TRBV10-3	TGTGCCATCAGTGAAGCGGAGGACTACAATGAGCAGTTCTTC	CAISEAEDYNEQFF
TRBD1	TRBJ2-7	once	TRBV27	TGTGCCACGACGCCCGGGACAGGGGCGTCCAACGAGCAGTACTTC	CATTPGTGASNEQYF
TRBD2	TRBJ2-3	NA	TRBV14	TGTGCCAGCAGCCAAGAGGAGACTAGCGGGAGGGCCTCCACAGATACGCAGTATTTT	CASSQEETSGRASTDTQYF
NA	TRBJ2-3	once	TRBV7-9	TGTGCCAGCAGCTCGACTATCAGCACAGATACGCAGTATTTT	CASSSTISTDTQYF
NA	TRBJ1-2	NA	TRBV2	TGTGCCAGCAGTGAAGGCCAGGGTAAGGGTGGTCACTATGGCTACACCTTC	CASSEGQGKGGHYGYTF
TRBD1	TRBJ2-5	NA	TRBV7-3	TGTGCCAGCAGTTTTACCGGGACAGGGGTTTCGGAGACCCAGTACTTC	CASSFTGTGVSETQYF
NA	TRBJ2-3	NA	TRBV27	TGTGCCAGCAGCCCGATCCTGACGGCACAGGGTACGCAGTATTTT	CASSPILTAQGTQYF
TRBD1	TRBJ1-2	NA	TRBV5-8	TGTGCCAGCAGCAGAATAACAGGGGGCGGTGGCTATGGCTACACCTTC	CASSRITGGGGYGYTF
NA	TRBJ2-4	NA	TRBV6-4	TGTGCCAGCAGTGACTCGGGCACGGGAAAAAACATTCAGTACTTC	CASSDSGTGKNIQYF